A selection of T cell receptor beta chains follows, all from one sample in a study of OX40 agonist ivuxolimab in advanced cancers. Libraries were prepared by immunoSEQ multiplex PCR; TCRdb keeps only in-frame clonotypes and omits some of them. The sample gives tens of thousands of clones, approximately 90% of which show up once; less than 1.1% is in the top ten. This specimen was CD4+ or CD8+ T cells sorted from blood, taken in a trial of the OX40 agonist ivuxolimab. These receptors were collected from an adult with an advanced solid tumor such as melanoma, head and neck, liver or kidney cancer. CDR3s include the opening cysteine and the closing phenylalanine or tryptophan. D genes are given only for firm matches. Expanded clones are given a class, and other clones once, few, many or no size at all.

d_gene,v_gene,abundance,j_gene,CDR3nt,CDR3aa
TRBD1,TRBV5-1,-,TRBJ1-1,TGCGCCAGCAGCTTGAGGGACAGGGGAGGTAGCACTGAAGCTTTCTTT,CASSLRDRGGSTEAFF
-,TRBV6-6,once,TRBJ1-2,TGTGCCAGCAGAACGTCGGGGGATAACTATGGCTACACCTTC,CASRTSGDNYGYTF
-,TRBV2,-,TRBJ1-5,TGTGCCAGCAGTGATTTCAGGGGAAGCAATCAGCCCCAGCATTTT,CASSDFRGSNQPQHF
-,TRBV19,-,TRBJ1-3,TGTGCCAGTAGTATAGATGGAGGCAGAAAAATCTTCTCTGGAAACACCATATATTTT,CASSIDGGRKIFSGNTIYF
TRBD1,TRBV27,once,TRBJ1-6,TGTGCCAGCAGGGGACAGCAGGATTCACCCCTCCACTTT,CASRGQQDSPLHF
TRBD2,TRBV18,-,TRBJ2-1,TGTGCCAGCTCACCAGCGCTGGCGGGAGAGAATGAGCAGTTCTTC,CASSPALAGENEQFF
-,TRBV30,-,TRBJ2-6,TGTGCCTGTCCCCCCGCAGGGGCTAAGGGTTACTCTGGGGCCAACGTCCTGACTTTC,CACPPAGAKGYSGANVLTF
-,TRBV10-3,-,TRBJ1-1,TGTGCCATCAGTCAGGGTCGGGACACTGAAGCTTTCTTT,CAISQGRDTEAFF
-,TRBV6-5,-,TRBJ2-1,TGTGCCAGCAGTTACGCTGGCAATGAGCAGTTCTTC,CASSYAGNEQFF
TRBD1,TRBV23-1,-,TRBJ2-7,TGCGCCAGCAACAGGGGTGACTCCTACGAGCAGTACTTC,CASNRGDSYEQYF
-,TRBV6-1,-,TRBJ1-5,TGTGCCAGCAGTGAATCTTCGCCCCAGCATTTT,CASSESSPQHF
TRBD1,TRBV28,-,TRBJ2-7,TGTGCCAGCAGGCAAGGGACAGGGGGGGGCTACGAGCAGTACTTC,CASRQGTGGGYEQYF
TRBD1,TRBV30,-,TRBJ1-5,TGTGCCTGGAGTGGGACAGGGAGGCAGCCCCAGCATTTT,CAWSGTGRQPQHF
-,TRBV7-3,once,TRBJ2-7,TGTGCCAGCAGCTTAAATCTCAGGGCCGAGCAGTACTTC,CASSLNLRAEQYF
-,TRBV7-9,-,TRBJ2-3,TGTGCCAGCAGCTTCAGGGTGAATACGCAGTATTTT,CASSFRVNTQYF
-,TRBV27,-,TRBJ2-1,TGTGCCAGCAGTTTATCTAGCATCTACAATGAGCAGTTCTTC,CASSLSSIYNEQFF
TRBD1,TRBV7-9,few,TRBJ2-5,TGTGCCAGCAGCCACGGACAGGGGGCTGGGGAGACCCAGTACTTC,CASSHGQGAGETQYF
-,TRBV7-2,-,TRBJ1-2,TGTGCCAGCAGCTCTCAGGGGCACAGCTATGGCTACACCTTC,CASSSQGHSYGYTF
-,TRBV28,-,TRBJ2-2,TGTGCCAGCAGCCAAACAGGGGAGCTGTTTTTT,CASSQTGELFF
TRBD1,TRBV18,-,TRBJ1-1,TGTGCCAGCTCACCAGGGACAGGATCGAACACTGAAGCTTTCTTT,CASSPGTGSNTEAFF
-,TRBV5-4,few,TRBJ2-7,TGTGCCAGCAGCTTGGACAGACTGCACTCCTACGAGCAGTACTTC,CASSLDRLHSYEQYF
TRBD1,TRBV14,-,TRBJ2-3,TGTGCCAGCAGCCGGGACAGGGGCACAGATACGCAGTATTTT,CASSRDRGTDTQYF
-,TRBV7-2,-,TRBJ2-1,TGTGCCAGCAGGTGGCAGGGTAGGGTGAATGAGCAGTTCTTC,CASRWQGRVNEQFF
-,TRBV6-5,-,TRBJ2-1,TGTGCCAGCAGTGATACTAGAGACAATGAGCAGTTCTTC,CASSDTRDNEQFF
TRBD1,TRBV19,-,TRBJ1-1,TGTGCCAGTAGTGGAGACAGGGCTGGCACTGAAGCTTTCTTT,CASSGDRAGTEAFF
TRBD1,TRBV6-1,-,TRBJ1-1,TGTGCCAGCAGTCTCAGGGGGAAGGGGACTGAAGCTTTCTTT,CASSLRGKGTEAFF
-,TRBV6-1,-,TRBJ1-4,TGTGCCAGCAGTGACAGCGGAAATACTAATGAAAAACTGTTTTTT,CASSDSGNTNEKLFF
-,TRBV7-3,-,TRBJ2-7,TGTGCCAGCTTATCCTACGAGCAGTACTTC,CASLSYEQYF
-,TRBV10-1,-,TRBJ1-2,TGCGCCACCACACCCGGACAGGGCTACACCTTC,CATTPGQGYTF
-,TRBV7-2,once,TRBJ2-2,TGTGCCAGCAGCTTAGTTAGCTTGGACACCGGGGAGCTGTTTTTT,CASSLVSLDTGELFF
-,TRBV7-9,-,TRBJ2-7,TGTGCCAGCAGCCCGACTAAAATCGGACCTCAGTACTTC,CASSPTKIGPQYF
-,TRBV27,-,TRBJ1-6,TGTGCCAGCAGTTTCCCCGGGTCACCCCTCCACTTT,CASSFPGSPLHF
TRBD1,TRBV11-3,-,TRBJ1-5,TGTGCCAGCAGCTTAGATATCGGACAGGTTGAGGGCAATCAGCCCCAGCATTTT,CASSLDIGQVEGNQPQHF
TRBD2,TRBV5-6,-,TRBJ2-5,TGTGCCAGCAGCTTGGGGGTATTAGCGGGAGCCGAGACCCAGTACTTC,CASSLGVLAGAETQYF
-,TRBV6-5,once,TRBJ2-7,TGTGCCAGCAGCCGACCCGACCTATCCTACGAGCAGTACTTC,CASSRPDLSYEQYF
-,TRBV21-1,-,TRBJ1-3,TGTGCCAGCAGCAATACGTCTAGGACGGGAAACAACACCATATATTTT,CASSNTSRTGNNTIYF
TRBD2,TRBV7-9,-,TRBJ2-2,TGTGCCAGCAGTTTACTAGCGGGATTAGCCGGGGAGCTGTTTTTT,CASSLLAGLAGELFF
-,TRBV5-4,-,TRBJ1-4,TGTGCCAGCAGCTTGGTACAGGGTTCTAATGAAAAACTGTTTTTT,CASSLVQGSNEKLFF
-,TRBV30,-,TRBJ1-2,TGTGCCGGGTGGCCCAGGGCAGATGGCTACACCTTC,CAGWPRADGYTF
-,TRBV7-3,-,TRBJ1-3,TGTGCCAGCAGCTTAGACATAAGCTCTGGAAACACCATATATTTT,CASSLDISSGNTIYF
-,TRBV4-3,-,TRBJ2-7,TGCGCCAGCAGCCAACTATCAGGATACGAGCAGTACTTC,CASSQLSGYEQYF
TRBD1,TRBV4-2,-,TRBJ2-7,TGTGCCAGCAGCCCCCTGGGGGACAGGGCCTACGAGCAGTACTTC,CASSPLGDRAYEQYF
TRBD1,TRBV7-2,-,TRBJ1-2,TGTGCCAGCAGCTCGGACAGGAGGAGGGGAGCTAACTATGGCTACACCTTC,CASSSDRRRGANYGYTF
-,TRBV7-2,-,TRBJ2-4,TGTGCCAGCAGCCAACCAGGGGTTGTCATTCAGTACTTC,CASSQPGVVIQYF
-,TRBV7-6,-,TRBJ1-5,TGTGCCAGCAGCGCACAAGAGAATCAGCCCCAGCATTTT,CASSAQENQPQHF